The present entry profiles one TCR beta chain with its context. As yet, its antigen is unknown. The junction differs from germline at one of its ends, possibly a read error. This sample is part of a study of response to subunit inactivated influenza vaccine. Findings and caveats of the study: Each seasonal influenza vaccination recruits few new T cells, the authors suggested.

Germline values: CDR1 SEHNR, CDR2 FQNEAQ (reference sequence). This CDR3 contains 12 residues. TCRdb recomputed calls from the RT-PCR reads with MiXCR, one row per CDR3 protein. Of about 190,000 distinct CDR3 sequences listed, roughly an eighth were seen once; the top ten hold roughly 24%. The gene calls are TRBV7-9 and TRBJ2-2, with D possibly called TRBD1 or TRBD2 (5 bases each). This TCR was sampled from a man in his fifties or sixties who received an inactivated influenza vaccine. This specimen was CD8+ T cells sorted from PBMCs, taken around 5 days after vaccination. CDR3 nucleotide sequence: TGTGCCAGCAGCTCCACAGCTGGGGGGCTGTTTTTT. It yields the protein CASSSTAGGLFF.